This entry lists 17 T cell receptor beta chains sequenced from one sample in a study of CD8 T cells in ankylosing spondylitis. Study findings and constraints: It appeared that ankylosing spondylitis blood was characterized by a TCR beta motif of under ten highly homologous variants.

No antigens are known for them. TCRdb used MiXCR to reprocess the 5' RACE reads, holding one entry per CDR3 protein. The sample shows around 91,000 distinct CDR3 sequences, roughly 8.5% of them seen only once. Sequenced material: blood, either unsorted or a sorted T cell fraction (not recorded which). The receptors shown here come from a male donor with ankylosing spondylitis.

At least ten counts were recorded for this clonotype. The chain has TRBV12-3 or TRBV12-4 and TRBJ2-3; D may match TRBD1 or TRBD2 (5 bases each). This CDR3 has 15 amino acids. Trimming shortened V by 5 bases and J by 6 bases, and 18 bases separated the two germline ends. This CDR3 reads CASSPPGTLGDTQYF. Written as DNA, the CDR3 is TGTGCCAGCAGTCCCCCAGGGACCCTCGGGGATACGCAGTATTTT.

This clonotype turned up a few times. The CDR3 DNA reads as TGCGCCAGCAGCCCCTGGCCCGGGAGTCGGGGGGATGAGCAGTTCTTC. Amino acids: CASSPWPGSRGDEQFF. This chain joins TRBV5-1 and TRBJ2-1, with TRBD2 identical over 7 bases. Germline lookup yields CDR1 SGHRS and CDR2 YFSETQ. The CDR3 is made up of 16 amino acids. After removal of 4 bases from V and 8 bases from J, the junction contained 15 bases not matched to a gene.

The sample holds many counts of this clonotype. J is TRBJ1-2 and V is TRBV5-1; no firm D call. Trimming stripped 5 bases from V and 9 bases from J, with 14 bases between. CDR3 size: 12 residues. The germline V gene encodes CDR1 SGHRS and CDR2 YFSETQ. CDR3 protein: CASRGGEASYTF. In DNA form, the CDR3 reads TGCGCCAGCAGAGGCGGGGAGGCGAGCTACACCTTC.

In its sample, this clonotype was seen many times. V and J are TRBV7-9 and TRBJ1-2; perhaps TRBD1 as D (5 bases). The germline V gene encodes CDR1 SEHNR and CDR2 FQNEAQ (reference sequence). The CDR3 has 15 residues. The germline V and J ends were trimmed by 5 bases and 4 bases, with 17 bases remaining between them. Here the CDR3 DNA reads TGTGCCAGCAGCCGAATCCCTACAGGCCCCTATGGCTACACCTTC. Its translation is CASSRIPTGPYGYTF.

The gene calls are TRBV19 and TRBJ2-1; 9 bases map to TRBD1. The CDR3 contains 17 residues. With 6 bases clipped from V and 7 bases from J, the junction kept 16 bases outside the gene matches. The germline gives CDR1 LNHDA, CDR2 SQIVND (reference sequence). CDR3 loop: CASRKGQGSSLTNEQFF. The CDR3 nucleotides read TGTGCCAGTAGAAAGGGACAGGGATCATCCCTGACGAATGAGCAGTTCTTC.

This clonotype occurred many times. The chain is built from TRBV12-3 or TRBV12-4 and TRBJ1-1; D gene ambiguous. V shed 6 bases and J shed 3 bases, with 11 bases lying between them. The CDR3 is made up of 13 amino acids. CDR3 in amino acids: CASSASGYTEAFF. Written as DNA, the CDR3 is TGTGCCAGCAGCGCCTCAGGTTACACTGAAGCTTTCTTT.

This clonotype came up a few times. CDR3 nucleotides: TGTGCCAGCAGCTTAGTACCGAGCGGAAGCAATGAGCAGTTCTTC. It codes for CASSLVPSGSNEQFF. This chain joins TRBV7-8 and TRBJ2-1; possibly TRBD2 for D (5 bases). This CDR3 comprises 15 residues. From germline, CDR1 is SGHVS and CDR2 FQNEAQ. The V gene lost 1 base and the J gene lost 6 bases, with 13 bases spanning the gap.

The table lists this clonotype with a few counts. This chain joins TRBV15 and TRBJ2-1; the D gene could be TRBD1 or TRBD2 (5 bases each). Germline CDR1 LNHNV, CDR2 YYDKDF (reference sequence). This CDR3 is 13 amino acids long. Trimming removed 5 bases from V and 8 bases from J, with 13 bases in between. The CDR3 bases are TGTGCCACCAGCGGCCCCCGGGACGATGAGCAGTTCTTC. It codes for CATSGPRDDEQFF.

This clonotype was seen many times. The J gene is TRBJ2-2, the V gene TRBV5-6; D is possibly TRBD2 (6 bases). Germline assignment: CDR1 SGHDT and CDR2 YYEEEE. The CDR3 loop spans 16 amino acids. Between the trimmed V and J ends, which lost 0 bases and 1 base, there was a span of 10 bases. For the CDR3, the DNA is TGTGCCAGCAGCTTGGCTGGAGCGGGGAACACCGGGGAGCTGTTTTTT. This translates into CASSLAGAGNTGELFF.

This clonotype has at least ten counts. The chain recombines TRBV29-1 with TRBJ2-3, with a possible D match to TRBD2 (6 bases). The CDR3 is 12 amino acids. Per germline, CDR1 SQVTM and CDR2 ANQGSEA. The V end lost 7 bases, the J end lost 0 bases, and 8 bases lay between the germline ends. CDR3 loop: CSEAGSTDTQYF. The CDR3 DNA is TGCAGCGAAGCGGGTAGCACAGATACGCAGTATTTT.

In this sample, this clonotype turned up many times. This chain uses TRBV2 with TRBJ2-2; D is unresolved. The germline V and J ends were trimmed by 9 bases and 3 bases, with 8 bases remaining between them. This CDR3 contains 12 residues. CDR1 is SNHLY, CDR2 FYNNEI, per germline. Written as DNA, the CDR3 is TGTGCCAGTTACTATGACACCGGGGAGCTGTTTTTT. Its translation: CASYYDTGELFF.

In its sample, this clonotype was seen a few times. The chain combines TRBV11-2 with TRBJ2-7; D possibly corresponds to TRBD2 (6 bases). CDR1 is SGHAT and CDR2 is FQNNGV in the germline V gene. Trimming took 1 base from V and 4 from J, leaving 11 bases between them. This CDR3 is built from 14 residues. This chain's CDR3 is CASSLVRGRYEQYF. The CDR3 region has the DNA TGTGCCAGCAGCTTAGTTCGGGGGAGGTACGAGCAGTACTTC.

This clonotype occurred a few times. V and J are TRBV13 and TRBJ2-1; TRBD2 agrees at 8 bases. CDR1 and CDR2 (germline): PRHDT, FYEKMQ (reference sequence). The CDR3 contains 20 residues. Trimming at V came to 0 bases and at J to 4 bases, leaving 17 bases not matched to a gene. CDR3 bases: TGTGCCAGCAGCTTAGGGGGACTAGAAACCCGAGTCGTCCTGTACAATGAGCAGTTCTTC. It translates to CASSLGGLETRVVLYNEQFF.

This clonotype was seen only a few times. This rearrangement joins TRBV7-6 to TRBJ2-7; 7 nucleotides agree with TRBD1. This CDR3 has 16 residues. Germline CDR1 and CDR2: SGHVS and FNYEAQ. V shed 2 bases, J shed 5 bases, and the junction held 12 bases outside the gene matches. Written as DNA, the CDR3 is TGTGCCAGCAGCTTATCCCACGGGACAGAATCAAACGAGCAGTACTTC. It is translated as CASSLSHGTESNEQYF.

The chain recombines TRBV16 with TRBJ2-1; D uncertain. The CDR3 has 11 amino acids. V lost 0 bases and J lost 10, with 4 bases in between. The germline V gene has CDR1 KGHSY and CDR2 FQNENV. In DNA form, the CDR3 reads TGTGCCAGCAGCCAATCGGGCGAGCAGTTCTTC. This sequence encodes CASSQSGEQFF.

This clonotype was counted between two and nine times. This chain uses TRBV5-5 with TRBJ2-7, with 10 bases matching TRBD2. V lost 1 base, J lost 5 bases, and 15 bases stayed unmatched. The germline gives CDR1 SGHKS, CDR2 YYEKEE (reference sequence). The CDR3 extends over 18 amino acids. Written as DNA, the CDR3 is TGTGCCAGCAGCTTGCGTCTAGCGGGAGCCACCGCGGGGAACGAGCAGTACTTC. It is translated as CASSLRLAGATAGNEQYF.

In this sample, this clonotype turned up a few times. The chain combines TRBV24-1 with TRBJ2-1; 10 nucleotides agree with TRBD2. Germline assignment: CDR1 KGHDR and CDR2 SFDVKD. J was trimmed by 5 bases and V by 7 bases; bases with no gene match: 7. This CDR3 contains 15 residues. In DNA, the CDR3 is TGTGCCACCAGGAGAGCTAGCGGGAGTGACAATGAGCAGTTCTTC. The encoded protein is CATRRASGSDNEQFF.